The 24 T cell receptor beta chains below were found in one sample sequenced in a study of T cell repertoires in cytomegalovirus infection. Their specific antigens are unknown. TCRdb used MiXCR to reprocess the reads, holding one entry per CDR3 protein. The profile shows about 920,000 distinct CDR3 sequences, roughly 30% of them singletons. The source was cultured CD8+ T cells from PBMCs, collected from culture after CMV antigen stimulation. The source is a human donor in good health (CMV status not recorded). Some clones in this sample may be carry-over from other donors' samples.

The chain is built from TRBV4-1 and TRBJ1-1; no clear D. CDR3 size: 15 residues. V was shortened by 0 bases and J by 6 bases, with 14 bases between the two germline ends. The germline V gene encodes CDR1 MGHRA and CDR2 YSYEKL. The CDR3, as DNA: TGCGCCAGCAGCCAAGAGACGCGGGTTGGCGCTGAAGCTTTCTTT. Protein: CASSQETRVGAEAFF.

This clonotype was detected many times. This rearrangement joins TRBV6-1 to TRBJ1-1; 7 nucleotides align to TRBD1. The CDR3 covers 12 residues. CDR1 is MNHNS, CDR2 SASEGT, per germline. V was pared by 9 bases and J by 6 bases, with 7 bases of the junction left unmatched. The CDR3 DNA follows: TGTGCCAGTGAAGGGACAGTTGCTGAAGCTTTCTTT. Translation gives CASEGTVAEAFF.

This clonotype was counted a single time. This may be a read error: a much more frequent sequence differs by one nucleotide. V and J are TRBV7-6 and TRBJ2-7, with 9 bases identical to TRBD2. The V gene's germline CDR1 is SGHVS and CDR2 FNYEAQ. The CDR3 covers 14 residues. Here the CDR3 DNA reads TGTGTCAGCAGCGAGAGCGGGGGGCCCTACGAGCAGTACTTC. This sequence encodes CVSSESGGPYEQYF.

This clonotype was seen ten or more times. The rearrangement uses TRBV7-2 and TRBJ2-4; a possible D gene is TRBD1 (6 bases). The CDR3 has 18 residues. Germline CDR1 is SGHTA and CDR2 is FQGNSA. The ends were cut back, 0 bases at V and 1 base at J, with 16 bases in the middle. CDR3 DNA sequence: TGTGCCAGCAGCTTAGCGGGGGCAAGAGGAAGGGCCAAAAACATTCAGTACTTC. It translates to CASSLAGARGRAKNIQYF.

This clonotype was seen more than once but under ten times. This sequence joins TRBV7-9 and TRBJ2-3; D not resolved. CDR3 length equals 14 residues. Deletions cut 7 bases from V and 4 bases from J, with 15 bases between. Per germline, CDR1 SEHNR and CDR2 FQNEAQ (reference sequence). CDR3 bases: TGTGCCAGCACCCCACCCTCCAAGGCAGATACGCAGTATTTT. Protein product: CASTPPSKADTQYF.

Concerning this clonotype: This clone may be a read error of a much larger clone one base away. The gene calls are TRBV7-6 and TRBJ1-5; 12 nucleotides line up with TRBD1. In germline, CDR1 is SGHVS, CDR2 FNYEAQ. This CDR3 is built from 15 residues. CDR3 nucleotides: TGTACCAGCAGCTCCGGGACAGGGGGCTCTCAGCCCCAGCATTTT. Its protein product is CTSSSGTGGSQPQHF.

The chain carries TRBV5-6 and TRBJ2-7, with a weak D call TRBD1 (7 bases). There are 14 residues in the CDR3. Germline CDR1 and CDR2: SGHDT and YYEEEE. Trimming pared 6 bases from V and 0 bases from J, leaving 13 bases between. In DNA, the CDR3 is TGTGCCAGCAAACAGGGGACTTACTCCTACGAGCAGTACGTC. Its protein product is CASKQGTYSYEQYV.

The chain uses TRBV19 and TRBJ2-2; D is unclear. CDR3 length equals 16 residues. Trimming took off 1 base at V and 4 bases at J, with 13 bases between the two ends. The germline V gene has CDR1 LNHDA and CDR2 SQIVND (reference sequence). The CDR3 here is CASSIGGGPTTGELFF. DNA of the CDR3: TGTGCCAGTAGTATAGGCGGCGGACCGACCACCGGGGAGCTGTTTTTT.

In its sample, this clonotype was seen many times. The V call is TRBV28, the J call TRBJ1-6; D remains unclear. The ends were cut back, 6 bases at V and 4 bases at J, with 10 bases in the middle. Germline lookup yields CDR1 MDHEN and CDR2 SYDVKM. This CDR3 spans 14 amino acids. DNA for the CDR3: TGTGCCAGCAGCAGTTTGGGGTATAATTCACCCCTCCACTTT. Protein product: CASSSLGYNSPLHF.

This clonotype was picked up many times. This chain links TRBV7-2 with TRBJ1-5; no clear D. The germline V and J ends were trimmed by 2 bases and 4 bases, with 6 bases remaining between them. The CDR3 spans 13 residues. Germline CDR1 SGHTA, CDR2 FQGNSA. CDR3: CASSLKGNQPQHF. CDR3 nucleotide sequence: TGTGCCAGCAGCTTAAAAGGAAATCAGCCCCAGCATTTT.

CDR3 sequence reads: CSVADLEVTQYF. The CDR3 DNA is TGCAGCGTGGCGGACCTGGAGGTGACCCAGTACTTC. The chain employs TRBV29-1 and TRBJ2-5; D may be TRBD2 (5 bases). The germline gives CDR1 SQVTM, CDR2 ANQGSEA. CDR3 length: 12 residues. V dropped 6 bases and J dropped 7 bases, with 15 bases sitting between them.

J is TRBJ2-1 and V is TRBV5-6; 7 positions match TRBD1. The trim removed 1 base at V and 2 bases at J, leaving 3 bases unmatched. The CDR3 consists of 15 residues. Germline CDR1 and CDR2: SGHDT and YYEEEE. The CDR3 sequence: CASSLKGTAYNEQFF. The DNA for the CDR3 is TGTGCCAGCAGCTTGAAAGGGACAGCCTACAATGAGCAGTTCTTC.

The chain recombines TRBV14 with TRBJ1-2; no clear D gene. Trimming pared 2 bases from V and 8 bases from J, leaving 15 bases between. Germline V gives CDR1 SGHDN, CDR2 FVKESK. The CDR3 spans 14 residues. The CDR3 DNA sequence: TGTGCCAGCAGCCAAACCTTCGACGGGCGAGGCTACACCTTC. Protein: CASSQTFDGRGYTF.

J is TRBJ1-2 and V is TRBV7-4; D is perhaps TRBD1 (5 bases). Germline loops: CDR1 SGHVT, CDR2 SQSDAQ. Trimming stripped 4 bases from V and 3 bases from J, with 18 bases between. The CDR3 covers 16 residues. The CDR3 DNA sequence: TGTGCCAGCAGCTCCGTGGGGGGGGTGGTTGACTATGGCTACACCTTC. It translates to CASSSVGGVVDYGYTF.

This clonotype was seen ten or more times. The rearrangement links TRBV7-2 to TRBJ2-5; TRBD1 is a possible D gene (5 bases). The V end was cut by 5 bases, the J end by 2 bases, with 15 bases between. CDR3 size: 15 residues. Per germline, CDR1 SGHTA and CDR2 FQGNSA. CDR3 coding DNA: TGTGCCAGCAGCCCCGGCAGGGCAACACAAGAGACCCAGTACTTC. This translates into CASSPGRATQETQYF.

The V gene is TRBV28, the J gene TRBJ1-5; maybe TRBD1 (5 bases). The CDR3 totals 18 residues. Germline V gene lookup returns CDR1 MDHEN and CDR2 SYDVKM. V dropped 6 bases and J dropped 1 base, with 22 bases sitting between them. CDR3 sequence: CASRPTGDHWSSNQPQHF. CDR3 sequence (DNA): TGTGCCAGCAGACCCACGGGGGATCATTGGTCGAGCAATCAGCCCCAGCATTTT.

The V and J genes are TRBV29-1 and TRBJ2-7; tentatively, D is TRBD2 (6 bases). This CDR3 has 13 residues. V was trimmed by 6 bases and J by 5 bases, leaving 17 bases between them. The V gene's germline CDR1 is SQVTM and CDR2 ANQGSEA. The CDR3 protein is CSVPGLSINEQYF. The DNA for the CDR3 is TGCAGCGTACCGGGACTCAGCATCAACGAGCAGTACTTC.

This CDR3 reads CASSLGNTSTNEKLFF. The CDR3 bases are TGTGCCAGCAGCTTAGGGAACACATCAACTAATGAAAAACTGTTTTTT. V usage is TRBV7-6 and J usage is TRBJ1-4; D gene unclear. Trimming pared 1 base from V and 0 bases from J, leaving 9 bases between. Germline V gives CDR1 SGHVS, CDR2 FNYEAQ. This CDR3 has 16 amino acids.

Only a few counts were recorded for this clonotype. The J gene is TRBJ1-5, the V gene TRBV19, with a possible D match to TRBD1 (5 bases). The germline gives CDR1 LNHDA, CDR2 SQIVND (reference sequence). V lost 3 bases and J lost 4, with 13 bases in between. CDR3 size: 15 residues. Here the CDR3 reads CASSMPGGNNQPQHF. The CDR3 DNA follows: TGTGCCAGTAGTATGCCCGGGGGTAATAATCAGCCCCAGCATTTT.

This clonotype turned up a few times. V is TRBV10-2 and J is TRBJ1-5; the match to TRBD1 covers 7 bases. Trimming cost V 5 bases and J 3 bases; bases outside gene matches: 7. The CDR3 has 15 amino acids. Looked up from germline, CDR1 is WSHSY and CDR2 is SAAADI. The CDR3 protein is CASSLGQANNQPQHF. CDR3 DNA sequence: TGCGCCAGCAGTCTAGGACAGGCAAACAATCAGCCCCAGCATTTT.

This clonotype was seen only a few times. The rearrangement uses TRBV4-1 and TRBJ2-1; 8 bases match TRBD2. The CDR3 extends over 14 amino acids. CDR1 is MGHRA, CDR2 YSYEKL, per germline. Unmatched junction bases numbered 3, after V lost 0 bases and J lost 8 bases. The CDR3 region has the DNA TGCGCCAGCAGCCAAGACGGGGGGGCAGATGAGCAGTTCTTC. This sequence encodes CASSQDGGADEQFF.

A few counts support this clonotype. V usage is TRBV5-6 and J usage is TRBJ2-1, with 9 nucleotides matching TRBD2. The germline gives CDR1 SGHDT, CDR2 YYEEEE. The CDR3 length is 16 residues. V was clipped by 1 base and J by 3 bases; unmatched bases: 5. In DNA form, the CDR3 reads TGTGCCAGCAGCTTGTCTAGCGGGGCGAACTACAATGAGCAGTTCTTC. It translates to CASSLSSGANYNEQFF.

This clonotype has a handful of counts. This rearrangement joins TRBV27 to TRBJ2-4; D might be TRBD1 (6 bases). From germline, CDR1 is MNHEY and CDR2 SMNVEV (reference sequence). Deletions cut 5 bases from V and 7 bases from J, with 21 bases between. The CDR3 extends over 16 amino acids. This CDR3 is CASSPYQQGKVNIQYF. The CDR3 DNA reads TGTGCCAGCAGTCCCTATCAACAGGGAAAGGTGAACATTCAGTACTTC.

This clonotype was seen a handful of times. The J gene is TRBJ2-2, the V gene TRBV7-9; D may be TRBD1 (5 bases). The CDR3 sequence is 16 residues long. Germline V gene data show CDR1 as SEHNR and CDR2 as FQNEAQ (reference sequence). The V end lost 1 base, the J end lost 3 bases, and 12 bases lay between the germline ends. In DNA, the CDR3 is TGTGCCAGCAGCTTAGAAAGCCAGGGATACACCGGGGAGCTGTTTTTT. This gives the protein CASSLESQGYTGELFF.